This TCR beta chain was recorded in a study of low-dose radiotherapy and immunotherapy resistance in tumors. The wider study: Intravenously given cyclophosphamide 200 mg/m2 followed a two-week schedule that placed each dose one day before radiation and immunotherapy. From cycle 1 day 1, patients took oral aspirin 300 mg every day for four cycles.

TRAV- and TRBV-specific primers primed first-strand cDNA, covering alpha and beta chains. With a constant-region primer and a V-primer adapter, TCRs were subjected to about 20 PCR cycles of amplification. TCRdb itself ran the reads through MiXCR, one entry per CDR3 protein. The data show around 76,000 distinct CDR3 sequences, with around 30% seen just once and 11% held by the top ten. As for time point: before trial treatment. The donors' regimen was nivolumab, ipilimumab, aspirin, low-dose cyclophosphamide and low-dose radiotherapy. The CDR3 spans 15 residues. Germline V lookup: CDR1 MDHEN, CDR2 SYDVKM. Unmatched junction bases numbered 7, after V lost 7 bases and J lost 1 base.

The TCR was taken from a female donor with ovarian cancer. The V and J genes are TRBV28 and TRBJ1-5, with 7 bases matching TRBD1. The source material was PBMCs, sampled before treatment. For the CDR3, the DNA is TGTGCCAGCAATTTCTACAGGGGCAGCAATCAGCCCCAGCATTTT. Protein product: CASNFYRGSNQPQHF.